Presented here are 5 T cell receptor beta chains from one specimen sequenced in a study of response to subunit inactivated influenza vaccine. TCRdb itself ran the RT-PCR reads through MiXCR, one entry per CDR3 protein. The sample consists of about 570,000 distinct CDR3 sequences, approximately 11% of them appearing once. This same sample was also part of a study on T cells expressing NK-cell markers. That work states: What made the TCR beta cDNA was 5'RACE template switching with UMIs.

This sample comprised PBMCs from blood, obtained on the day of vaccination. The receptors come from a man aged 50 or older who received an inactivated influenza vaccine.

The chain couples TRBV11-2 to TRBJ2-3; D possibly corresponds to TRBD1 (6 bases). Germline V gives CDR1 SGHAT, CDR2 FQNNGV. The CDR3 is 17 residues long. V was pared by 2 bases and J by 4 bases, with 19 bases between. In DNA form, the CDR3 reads TGTGCCAGCAGCTTACGCAACAGGGTAATAATCGCAGATACGCAGTATTTT. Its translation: CASSLRNRVIIADTQYF. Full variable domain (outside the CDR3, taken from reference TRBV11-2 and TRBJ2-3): EAGVAQSPRYKIIEKRQSVAFWCNPISGHATLYWYQQILGQGPKLLIQFQNNGVVDDSQLPKDRFSAERLKGVDSTLKIQPAKLEDSAVYLCASSLRNRVIIADTQYFGPGTRLTVL.

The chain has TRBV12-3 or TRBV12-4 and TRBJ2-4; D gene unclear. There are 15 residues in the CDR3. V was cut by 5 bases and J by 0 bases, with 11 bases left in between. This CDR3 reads CASSNSTLAKNIQYF. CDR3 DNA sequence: TGTGCCAGCAGTAATTCTACACTAGCCAAAAACATTCAGTACTTC.

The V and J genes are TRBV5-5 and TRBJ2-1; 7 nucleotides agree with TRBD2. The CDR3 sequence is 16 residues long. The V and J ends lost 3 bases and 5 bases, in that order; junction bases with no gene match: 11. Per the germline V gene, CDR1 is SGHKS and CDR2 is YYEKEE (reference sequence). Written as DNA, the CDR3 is TGTGCCAGCAGCTCCTATGCGGGGGTCAGACACAATGAGCAGTTCTTC. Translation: CASSSYAGVRHNEQFF.

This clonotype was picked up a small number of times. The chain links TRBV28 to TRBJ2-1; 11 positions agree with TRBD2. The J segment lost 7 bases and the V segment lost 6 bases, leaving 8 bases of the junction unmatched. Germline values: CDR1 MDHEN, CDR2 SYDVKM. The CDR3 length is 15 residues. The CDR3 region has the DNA TGTGCCAGCAGGTCGTCTAGCGGGGGGAGGAATGAGCAGTTCTTC. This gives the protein CASRSSSGGRNEQFF.

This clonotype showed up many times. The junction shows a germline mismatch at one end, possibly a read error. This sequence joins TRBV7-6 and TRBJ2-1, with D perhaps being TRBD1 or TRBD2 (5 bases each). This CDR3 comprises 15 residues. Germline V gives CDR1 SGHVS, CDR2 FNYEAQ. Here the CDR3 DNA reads TGTGCCAGCAGCGTAACTGGGACCTCCTCCAATGAGCAGTTCTTC. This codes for CASSVTGTSSNEQFF.